This record looks at one T cell receptor (beta chain) sequence and its context. Antigen: not known. The repertoire was sequenced with immunoSEQ multiplex PCR; TCRdb's copy has only in-frame clones and lacks some. This sample has about 14,000 clones, with 65% to 80% found just once. These data belong to a study of chemoradiotherapy in HPV16-positive cancers. As for the study in general: Candidate HPV-specific T-cell clones and common TCR motifs came from functional assays in a couple of HPV16-positive patients.

Samples were taken several times over chemoradiotherapy. Study results and limitations: Candidate HPV-specific clones and E7-related TCR motifs grew in tumor during treatment. Only two HPV16-positive patients supplied the functional HPV-specificity definition.

The sample was gathered from a patient who underwent chemoradiotherapy. The TCR originated in a human donor with HPV-associated anogenital cancer.

DNA for the CDR3: TGCGCCAGCAGCCCGGGACTGTCCAACAATGAGCAGTTCTTC. The encoded protein is CASSPGLSNNEQFF. V is TRBV5-1 and J is TRBJ2-1; D is possibly TRBD2 (6 bases). CDR3 length: 14 amino acids. Germline V gives CDR1 SGHRS, CDR2 YFSETQ. Trimming stripped 4 bases from V and 5 bases from J, with 13 bases between. Filled out from reference TRBV5-1 and TRBJ2-1, the complete variable domain reads KAGVTQTPRYLIKTRGQQVTLSCSPISGHRSVSWYQQTPGQGLQFLFEYFSETQRNKGNFPGRFSGRQFSNSRSEMNVSTLELGDSALYLCASSPGLSNNEQFFGPGTRLTVL.